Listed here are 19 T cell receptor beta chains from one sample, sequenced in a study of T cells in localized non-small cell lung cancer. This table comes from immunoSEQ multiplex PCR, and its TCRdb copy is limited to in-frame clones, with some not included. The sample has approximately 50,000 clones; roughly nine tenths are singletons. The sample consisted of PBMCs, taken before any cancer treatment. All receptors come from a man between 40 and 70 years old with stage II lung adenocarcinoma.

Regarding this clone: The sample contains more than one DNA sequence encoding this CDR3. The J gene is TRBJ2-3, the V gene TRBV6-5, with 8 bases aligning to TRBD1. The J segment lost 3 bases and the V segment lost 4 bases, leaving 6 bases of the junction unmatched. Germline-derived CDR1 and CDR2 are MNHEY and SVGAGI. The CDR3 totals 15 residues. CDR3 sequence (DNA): TGTGCCAGCAGTTTAGCAGGGGGCGGAACAGATACGCAGTATTTT. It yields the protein CASSLAGGGTDTQYF.

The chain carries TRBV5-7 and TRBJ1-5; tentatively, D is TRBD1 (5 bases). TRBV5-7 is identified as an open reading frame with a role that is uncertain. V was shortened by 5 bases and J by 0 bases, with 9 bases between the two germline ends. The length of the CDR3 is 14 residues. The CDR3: CASRRQNSNQPQHF. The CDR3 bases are TGTGCCAGCAGGAGACAGAATAGCAATCAGCCCCAGCATTTT.

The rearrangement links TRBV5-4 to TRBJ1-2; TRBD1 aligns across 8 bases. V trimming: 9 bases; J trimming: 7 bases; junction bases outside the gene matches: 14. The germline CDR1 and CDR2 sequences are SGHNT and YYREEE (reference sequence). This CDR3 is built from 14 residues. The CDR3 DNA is TGTGCCACCAAGGGACAGGCCGGTTCTGGTGGCTACACCTTC. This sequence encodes CATKGQAGSGGYTF.

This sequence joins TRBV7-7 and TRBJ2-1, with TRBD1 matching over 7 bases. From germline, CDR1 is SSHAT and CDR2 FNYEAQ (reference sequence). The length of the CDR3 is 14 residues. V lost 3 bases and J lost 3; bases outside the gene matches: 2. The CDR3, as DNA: TGTGCCAGCAGCTTGGGGACAGACTACAATGAGCAGTTCTTC. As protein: CASSLGTDYNEQFF. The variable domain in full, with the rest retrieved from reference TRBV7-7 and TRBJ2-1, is GAGVSQSPRYKVTKRGQDVTLRCDPISSHATLYWYQQALGQGPEFLTYFNYEAQPDKSGLPSDRFSAERPEGSISTLTIQRTEQRDSAMYRCASSLGTDYNEQFFGPGTRLTVL.

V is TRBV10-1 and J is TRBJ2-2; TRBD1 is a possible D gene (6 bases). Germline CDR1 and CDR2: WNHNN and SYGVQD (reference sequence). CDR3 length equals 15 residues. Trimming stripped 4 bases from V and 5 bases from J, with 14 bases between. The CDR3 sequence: CASSGGLRMTGELFF. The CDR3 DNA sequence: TGCGCCAGCAGTGGGGGGCTCCGTATGACCGGGGAGCTGTTTTTT.

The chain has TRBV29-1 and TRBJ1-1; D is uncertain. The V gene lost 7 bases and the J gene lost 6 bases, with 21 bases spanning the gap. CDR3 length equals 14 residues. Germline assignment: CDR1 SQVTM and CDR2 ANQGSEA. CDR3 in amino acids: CSARTLTFGAEAFF. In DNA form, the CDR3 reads TGCAGCGCCCGGACCCTGACCTTCGGCGCTGAAGCTTTCTTT.

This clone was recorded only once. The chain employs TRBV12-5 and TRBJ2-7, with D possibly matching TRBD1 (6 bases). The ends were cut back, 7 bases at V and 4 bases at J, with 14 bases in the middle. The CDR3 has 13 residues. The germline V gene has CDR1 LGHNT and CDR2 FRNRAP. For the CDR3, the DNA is TGTGCTAGTGCCCCAGGGGTAGGGTACGAGCAGTACTTC. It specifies CASAPGVGYEQYF.

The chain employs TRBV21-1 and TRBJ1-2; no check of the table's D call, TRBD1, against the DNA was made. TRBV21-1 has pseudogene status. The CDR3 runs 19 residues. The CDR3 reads CASSKGERDRGLYNYGYTF. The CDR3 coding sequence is TGTGCCAGCAGCAAAGGAGAGAGGGACAGGGGACTTTATAACTATGGCTACACCTTC.

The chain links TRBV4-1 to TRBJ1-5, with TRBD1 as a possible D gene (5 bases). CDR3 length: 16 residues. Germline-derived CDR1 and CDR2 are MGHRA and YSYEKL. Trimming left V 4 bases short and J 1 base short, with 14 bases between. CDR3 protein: CASSPSRGWSNQPQHF. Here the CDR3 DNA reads TGCGCCAGCAGCCCATCGAGGGGCTGGAGCAATCAGCCCCAGCATTTT.

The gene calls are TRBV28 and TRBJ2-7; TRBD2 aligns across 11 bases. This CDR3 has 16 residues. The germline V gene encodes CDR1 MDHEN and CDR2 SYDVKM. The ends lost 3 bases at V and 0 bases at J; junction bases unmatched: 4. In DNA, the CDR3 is TGTGCCAGCAGTTTCTTCCTAGCGGGGGGCTCCTACGAGCAGTACTTC. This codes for CASSFFLAGGSYEQYF.

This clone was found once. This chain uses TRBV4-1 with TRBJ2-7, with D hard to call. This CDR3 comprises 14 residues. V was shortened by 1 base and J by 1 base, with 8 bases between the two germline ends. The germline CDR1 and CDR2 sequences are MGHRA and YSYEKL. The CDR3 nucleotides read TGCGCCAGCAGCCAAGGCGCAGGTTCCTACGAGCAGTACTTC. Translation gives CASSQGAGSYEQYF.

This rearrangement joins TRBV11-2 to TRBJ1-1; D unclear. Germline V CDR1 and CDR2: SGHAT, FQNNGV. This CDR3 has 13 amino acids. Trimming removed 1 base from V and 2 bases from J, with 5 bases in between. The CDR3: CASSLGGNTEAFF. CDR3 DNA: TGTGCCAGCAGCTTAGGGGGAAACACTGAAGCTTTCTTT.

The CDR3 nucleotides are TGTGCCAGCAGCTTTTGGGGGGCCGGGTCAGGAACAGATACGCAGTATTTT. It codes for CASSFWGAGSGTDTQYF. The J gene is TRBJ2-3, the V gene TRBV7-8, with D perhaps matching TRBD1 or TRBD2 (6 bases each). V was trimmed by 3 bases and J by 3 bases, leaving 19 bases between them. The CDR3 length is 17 residues. CDR1 is SGHVS and CDR2 is FQNEAQ in the germline V gene. The full variable domain, completed using reference TRBV7-8 and TRBJ2-3, is GAGVSQSPRYKVAKRGQDVALRCDPISGHVSLFWYQQALGQGPEFLTYFQNEAQLDKSGLPSDRFFAERPEGSVSTLKIQRTQQEDSAVYLCASSFWGAGSGTDTQYFGPGTRLTVL.

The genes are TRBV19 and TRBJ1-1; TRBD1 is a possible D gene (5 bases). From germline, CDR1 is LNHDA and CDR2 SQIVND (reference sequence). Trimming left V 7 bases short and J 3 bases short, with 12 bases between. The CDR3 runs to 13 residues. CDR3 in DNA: TGTGCCAGTATCGCAGGGAGGTACACTGAAGCTTTCTTT. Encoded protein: CASIAGRYTEAFF.

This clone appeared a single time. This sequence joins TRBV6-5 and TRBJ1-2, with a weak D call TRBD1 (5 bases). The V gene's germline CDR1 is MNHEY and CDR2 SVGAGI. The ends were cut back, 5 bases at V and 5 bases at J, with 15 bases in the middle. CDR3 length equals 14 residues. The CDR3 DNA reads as TGTGCCAGCAGTCTACGGAGGGGAGGGTATGGCTACACCTTC. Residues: CASSLRRGGYGYTF.

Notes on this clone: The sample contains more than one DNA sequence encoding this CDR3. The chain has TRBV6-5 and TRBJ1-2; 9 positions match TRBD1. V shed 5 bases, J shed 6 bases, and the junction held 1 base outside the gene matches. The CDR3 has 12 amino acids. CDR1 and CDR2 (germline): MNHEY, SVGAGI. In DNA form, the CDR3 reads TGTGCCAGCAGTCGGACAGGGGATGGCTACACCTTC. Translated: CASSRTGDGYTF.

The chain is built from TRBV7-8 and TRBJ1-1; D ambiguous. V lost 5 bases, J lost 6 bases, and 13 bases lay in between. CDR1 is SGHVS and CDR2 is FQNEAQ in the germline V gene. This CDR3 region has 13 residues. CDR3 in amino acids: CASSPLSFSEAFF. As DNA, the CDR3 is TGTGCCAGCAGCCCACTTAGTTTCTCTGAAGCTTTCTTT.

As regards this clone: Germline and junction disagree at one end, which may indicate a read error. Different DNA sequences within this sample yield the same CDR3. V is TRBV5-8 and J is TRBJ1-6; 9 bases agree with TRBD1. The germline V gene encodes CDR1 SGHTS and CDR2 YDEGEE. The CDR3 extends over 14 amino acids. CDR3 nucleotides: TGTGCCAGCACCCCGACAGGGGGAAATTCGCCCCTCCACTTT. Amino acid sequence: CASTPTGGNSPLHF.

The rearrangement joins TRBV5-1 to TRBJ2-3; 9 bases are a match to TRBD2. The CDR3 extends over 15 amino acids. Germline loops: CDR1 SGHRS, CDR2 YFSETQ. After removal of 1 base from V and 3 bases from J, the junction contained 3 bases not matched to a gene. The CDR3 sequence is CASSLSTSGTDTQYF. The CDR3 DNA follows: TGCGCCAGCAGCTTGAGTACTAGCGGGACAGATACGCAGTATTTT.